This T cell receptor (beta chain) was captured by sequencing in a study of OX40 agonist ivuxolimab in advanced cancers. On the study more broadly: Dose-escalation patients suffered from hepatocellular carcinoma, melanoma, renal cell or head and neck cancer.

Germline V gene data show CDR1 as LNHDA and CDR2 as SQIVND (reference sequence). This CDR3 has 12 residues. V was clipped by 9 bases and J by 3 bases; unmatched bases: 4. Produced via immunoSEQ multiplex PCR; TCRdb's table is partial and in-frame only. The repertoire holds approximately 90,000 clones, less than 95% seen once, with under 2% in the top ten. This clone was counted only a few times. This TCR was recovered from an adult with an advanced solid tumor such as melanoma, head and neck, liver or kidney cancer. V gene TRBV19 combines with J gene TRBJ1-1; TRBD1 agrees at 7 bases. The sample consisted of CD4+ or CD8+ T cells sorted from blood, taken in a trial of the OX40 agonist ivuxolimab. The CDR3 coding sequence is TGTGCCAGCCGACAGGGATACACTGAAGCTTTCTTT. Protein product: CASRQGYTEAFF.